This TCR beta chain was obtained from a study of blood T cell repertoires in COVID-19. Study details: The United States, Italy and Spain provided the acute and convalescent COVID-19 samples. Sources were T cells, B-cell-depleted T cells, or PBMCs; the material itself was cDNA or gDNA.

CDR1 is MNHEY, CDR2 SVGAGI, per germline. V lost 8 bases to trimming and J lost 4 bases; unmatched junction nucleotides: 11. The CDR3 totals 15 residues. As originally analysed: Estimation of nucleated cell counts relied on the amplification of reference gene primers. Data came from immunoSEQ multiplex PCR; TCRdb stores just in-frame clones and leaves some out. That table furnishes V, J and clone size, whereas the DNA furnished D and trimming. The sample has under 110,000 clones; approximately 92% are singletons. This clone was seen a single time. V is TRBV6-5 and J is TRBJ2-5; 9 nucleotides match TRBD2. The sample taken for sequencing was peripheral blood. The sequence came from a man between 45 and 60 years old with active COVID-19. CDR3 nucleotides: TGTGCCAGCCAACCCAGTAGCGGGAGTAGAGAGACCCAGTACTTC. Translated: CASQPSSGSRETQYF.